This TCR beta chain was identified in a study of blood T cell repertoires in COVID-19. Study-wide context: COVID-19 samples collected from the United States, Italy and Spain covered acute and convalescent phases.

As originally analysed: By means of reference gene primer amplification, nucleated cell counts were estimated. Data came from immunoSEQ multiplex PCR; TCRdb stores just in-frame clones and leaves some out. V, J and clone size are taken as reported in that table, and D and trimming were inferred from the DNA itself. The sample holds around 130,000 clones, roughly 82% seen once. This CDR3 region has 15 residues. The V gene end was trimmed by 7 bases and the J gene end by 2 bases; junction bases not matched to a gene: 4. CDR1 MNHEY and CDR2 SVGAGI come from the germline V gene. The rearrangement uses TRBV6-5 and TRBJ1-6; 8 positions match TRBD1. The sample comprised peripheral blood. The clonotype comes from a human donor in a cohort sampled during active COVID-19. The CDR3: CASTGQETYNSPLHF. The CDR3, as DNA: TGTGCCAGCACGGGACAGGAGACCTATAATTCACCCCTCCACTTT.